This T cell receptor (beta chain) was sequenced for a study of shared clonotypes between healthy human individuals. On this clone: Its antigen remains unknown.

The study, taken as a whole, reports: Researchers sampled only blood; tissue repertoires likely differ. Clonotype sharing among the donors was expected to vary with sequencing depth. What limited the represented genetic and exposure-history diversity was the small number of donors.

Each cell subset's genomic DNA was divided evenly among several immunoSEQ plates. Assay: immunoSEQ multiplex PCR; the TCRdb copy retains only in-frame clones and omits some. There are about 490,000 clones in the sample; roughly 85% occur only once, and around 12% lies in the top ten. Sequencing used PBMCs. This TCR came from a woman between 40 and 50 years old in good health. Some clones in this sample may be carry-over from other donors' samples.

The CDR3 coding sequence is TGTGCCAGTACCCCCGGCGGGACAGCTTCCTACGAGCAGTACTTC. This encodes CASTPGGTASYEQYF. This chain connects TRBV19 to TRBJ2-7; perhaps TRBD1 as D (7 bases). Germline lookup yields CDR1 LNHDA and CDR2 SQIVND (reference sequence). This CDR3 has 15 amino acids. V lost 7 bases and J lost 1, with 17 bases in between.